This passage covers 23 T cell receptor beta chains from one sample sequenced in a study of blood T cell repertoires in COVID-19. The assay was immunoSEQ multiplex PCR, and TCRdb's table has in-frame clones only and misses some. The profile shows 140,000 to 150,000 clones, 80% to 90% of them singletons. Sequenced material: peripheral blood. The receptors stem from a man in his sixties with active or convalescent COVID-19.

This clone was counted a single time. The chain carries TRBV6-5 and TRBJ1-5, with D uncertain. With 6 bases removed from V and 0 bases from J, the gap between germline ends came to 12 bases. The CDR3 is 15 amino acids. The V gene's germline CDR1 is MNHEY and CDR2 SVGAGI. The CDR3, as DNA: TGTGCCAGCAGCCGCGTTCCAAATAGCAATCAGCCCCAGCATTTT. It codes for CASSRVPNSNQPQHF.

The rearrangement links TRBV10-3 to TRBJ1-2; 9 positions agree with TRBD1. V shed 5 bases, J shed 4 bases, and the junction held 5 bases outside the gene matches. In germline, CDR1 is ENHRY, CDR2 SYGVKD. This CDR3 is 14 amino acids long. The CDR3 coding sequence is TGTGCCATCAGTAGACAGGGGGACGGCTATGGCTACACCTTC. It codes for CAISRQGDGYGYTF.

J is TRBJ1-6 and V is TRBV28; D is unresolved. The CDR3 contains 11 residues. V lost 3 bases, J lost 16 bases, and 10 bases lay in between. CDR1 is MDHEN, CDR2 SYDVKM, per germline. CDR3 nucleotide sequence: TGTGCCAGCAGTTTTGAGGTGGAACTCCACTTT. Its protein is CASSFEVELHF.

This clone has ten or more counts. This sequence joins TRBV15 and TRBJ2-2; no reliable D call. Trimming shortened V by 0 bases and J by 7 bases, and 9 bases separated the two germline ends. This CDR3 spans 14 amino acids. Germline CDR1 and CDR2: LNHNV and YYDKDF (reference sequence). The CDR3 here is CATSRDRSFGELFF. DNA for the CDR3: TGTGCCACCAGCAGAGATCGTAGTTTCGGGGAGCTGTTTTTT.

The chain carries TRBV7-2 and TRBJ2-5; D might be TRBD2 (5 bases). This CDR3 comprises 15 residues. Per germline, CDR1 SGHTA and CDR2 FQGNSA. V shed 3 bases and J shed 1 base, with 12 bases lying between them. CDR3 DNA: TGTGCCAGCAGCTTTCGTAGGAGCGGCCAAGAGACCCAGTACTTC. This encodes CASSFRRSGQETQYF.

The rearrangement uses TRBV4-1 and TRBJ1-1; D possibly corresponds to TRBD1 (5 bases). Trimming removed 2 bases from V and 4 bases from J, with 11 bases in between. The length of the CDR3 is 14 residues. Germline V CDR1 and CDR2: MGHRA, YSYEKL. CDR3 nucleotides: TGCGCCAGCAGCCAACAGCCGGGGGTCACTGAAGCTTTCTTT. This encodes CASSQQPGVTEAFF.

The chain employs TRBV9 and TRBJ2-3; D is possibly TRBD2 (6 bases). CDR3 length equals 17 residues. Germline V gene sequence: CDR1 SGDLS, CDR2 YYNGEE. Trimming stripped 4 bases from V and 1 base from J, with 19 bases between. CDR3 DNA: TGTGCCAGCAGCCCCCTCCCCGGGACTTATGGCACAGATACGCAGTATTTT. This codes for CASSPLPGTYGTDTQYF.

The chain has TRBV28 and TRBJ2-7, with D possibly being TRBD1 (5 bases). Germline values: CDR1 MDHEN, CDR2 SYDVKM. The CDR3 sequence is 14 residues long. Between the trimmed V and J ends, which lost 3 bases and 2 bases, there was a span of 11 bases. CDR3 amino acids: CASSFGARTYEQYF. CDR3 DNA sequence: TGTGCCAGCAGTTTTGGGGCACGCACCTACGAGCAGTACTTC.

V and J are TRBV24-1 and TRBJ2-1, with D tentatively TRBD2 (5 bases). The V end was cut by 6 bases, the J end by 1 base, with 12 bases between. Germline V gene lookup returns CDR1 KGHDR and CDR2 SFDVKD. CDR3 length: 15 residues. The CDR3 DNA is TGTGCCACCAGTTCAGCGGAGATATCCTACAATGAGCAGTTCTTC. Translation: CATSSAEISYNEQFF.

Only a few counts were recorded for this clone. This chain joins TRBV29-1 and TRBJ1-1; 7 bases map to TRBD1. Germline loops: CDR1 SQVTM, CDR2 ANQGSEA. V trimming: 6 bases; J trimming: 1 base; junction bases outside the gene matches: 2. CDR3 length: 12 residues. CDR3 bases: TGCAGCGTCAGGACAGGGAACACTGAAGCTTTCTTT. Translation: CSVRTGNTEAFF.

V gene TRBV7-2 combines with J gene TRBJ2-7; TRBD1 matches at 11 bases. The CDR3 covers 14 residues. The V gene's germline CDR1 is SGHTA and CDR2 FQGNSA. V shed 6 bases, J shed 3 bases, and the junction held 4 bases outside the gene matches. The CDR3 nucleotides read TGTGCCAGCAGGTCGGGACAGGGGGGCTACGAGCAGTACTTC. Its translation: CASRSGQGGYEQYF.

The genes are TRBV2 and TRBJ2-5; 8 positions agree with TRBD1. The CDR3 is 15 residues long. Per germline, CDR1 SNHLY and CDR2 FYNNEI. J lost 2 bases, V lost 4 bases, and 6 bases had no gene match. The CDR3 DNA sequence: TGTGCCAGCAGTGTGGCCAGGGGGCTACAAGAGACCCAGTACTTC. Residues: CASSVARGLQETQYF.

The chain recombines TRBV19 with TRBJ1-1, with D hard to call. The CDR3 is made up of 14 amino acids. Germline V gives CDR1 LNHDA, CDR2 SQIVND (reference sequence). V dropped 4 bases and J dropped 0 bases, with 9 bases sitting between them. For the CDR3, the DNA is TGTGCCAGTAGTACCCCGGGTATGAACACTGAAGCTTTCTTT. It codes for CASSTPGMNTEAFF.

V usage is TRBV21-1 and J usage is TRBJ2-6; the listed D gene, TRBD1, was not tested against the DNA. TRBV21-1 is given as a pseudogene. The CDR3 is 20 amino acids. Here the CDR3 reads CASSATTRGQMEAGANVLTF. CDR3 bases: TGTGCCAGCAGCGCGACGACTCGAGGACAGATGGAAGCTGGGGCCAACGTCCTGACTTTC.

The genes are TRBV5-4 and TRBJ2-2; TRBD2 agrees at 15 bases. Trimming cost V 3 bases and J 6 bases; bases outside gene matches: 9. Per the germline V gene, CDR1 is SGHNT and CDR2 is YYREEE (reference sequence). CDR3 size: 18 residues. Here the CDR3 reads CASSSGTGLAGGPGELFF. The CDR3 bases are TGTGCCAGCAGCTCCGGGACCGGACTAGCGGGAGGGCCCGGGGAGCTGTTTTTT.

The chain uses TRBV7-9 and TRBJ1-1; 8 bases align to TRBD1. The ends lost 4 bases at V and 5 bases at J; junction bases unmatched: 12. CDR3 size: 16 residues. From germline, CDR1 is SEHNR and CDR2 FQNEAQ (reference sequence). The CDR3: CASSSQGAGLATEAFF. For the CDR3, the DNA is TGTGCCAGCAGCTCCCAGGGGGCGGGGTTGGCGACTGAAGCTTTCTTT. Supplemented by reference TRBV7-9 and TRBJ1-1, the full variable domain reads DTGVSQNPRHKITKRGQNVTFRCDPISEHNRLYWYRQTLGQGPEFLTYFQNEAQLEKSRLLSDRFSAERPKGSFSTLEIQRTEQGDSAMYLCASSSQGAGLATEAFFGQGTRLTVV.

This chain connects TRBV7-2 to TRBJ2-3; 7 bases map to TRBD1. CDR3 length: 15 residues. Trimming cost V 0 bases and J 2 bases; bases outside gene matches: 2. The germline V gene encodes CDR1 SGHTA and CDR2 FQGNSA. CDR3 sequence reads: CASSLAGQYTDTQYF. CDR3 DNA sequence: TGTGCCAGCAGCTTAGCGGGACAGTACACAGATACGCAGTATTTT.

The chain combines TRBV10-3 with TRBJ1-2; D not resolved. This CDR3 has 14 amino acids. V was pared by 6 bases and J by 1 base, with 12 bases between. CDR1 is ENHRY, CDR2 SYGVKD, per germline. The CDR3 protein is CAIRPPRDNYGYTF. In nucleotides, the CDR3 is TGTGCCATCAGGCCTCCGCGGGATAACTATGGCTACACCTTC.

The chain uses TRBV4-3 and TRBJ1-1, with unresolved D. The germline gives CDR1 LGHNA, CDR2 YSLEER. With 2 bases removed from V and 0 bases from J, the gap between germline ends came to 7 bases. There are 14 residues in the CDR3. This CDR3 is CASSQPRLNTEAFF. CDR3 in DNA: TGCGCCAGCAGCCAACCGAGGTTGAACACTGAAGCTTTCTTT.

The chain has TRBV27 and TRBJ1-2; D unresolved. There are 13 residues in the CDR3. Germline CDR1 MNHEY, CDR2 SMNVEV (reference sequence). V was trimmed by 2 bases and J by 7 bases, leaving 11 bases between them. The CDR3 DNA reads TGTGCCAGCAGTTTACATTACGAGAGTGGCTACACCTTC. This codes for CASSLHYESGYTF.

This clone was observed once. V usage is TRBV15 and J usage is TRBJ2-1; TRBD2 aligns across 7 bases. Germline assignment: CDR1 LNHNV and CDR2 YYDKDF (reference sequence). CDR3 length equals 16 residues. V was pared by 3 bases and J by 0 bases, with 5 bases of the junction left unmatched. The CDR3 DNA reads as TGTGCCACCAGCAGTCAAGCGGGAAGCTCCTACAATGAGCAGTTCTTC. Encoded protein: CATSSQAGSSYNEQFF. Complete variable domain (other parts from reference TRBV15 and TRBJ2-1): DAMVIQNPRYQVTQFGKPVTLSCSQTLNHNVMYWYQQKSSQAPKLLFHYYDKDFNNEADTPDNFQSRRPNTSFCFLDIRSPGLGDTAMYLCATSSQAGSSYNEQFFGPGTRLTVL.

The gene calls are TRBV25-1 and TRBJ1-2, with 8 bases that match TRBD1. CDR1 and CDR2 from the germline V gene are MGHDK and SYGVNS. With V trimmed by 3 bases and J by 8 bases, 14 bases remained unmatched. The CDR3 is 16 residues long. The CDR3 coding sequence is TGTGCCAGCAGTGAGCCCGGCGGACAGGGAAATCGGGGCTACACCTTC. This codes for CASSEPGGQGNRGYTF.

V gene TRBV18 combines with J gene TRBJ1-4; no firm D call. With 6 bases removed from V and 0 bases from J, the gap between germline ends came to 8 bases. Germline CDR1 KGHSH, CDR2 LQKENI. This CDR3 is 14 amino acids long. The CDR3 nucleotides are TGTGCCAGCTCCAACAGTGCAACTAATGAAAAACTGTTTTTT. Amino acids: CASSNSATNEKLFF.